This T cell receptor (beta chain) appears in the sequencing data of a study of blood T cell repertoires in COVID-19. The CDR3 is made up of 13 amino acids. With 1 base removed from V and 4 bases from J, the gap between germline ends came to 5 bases. Germline-derived CDR1 and CDR2 are LGHDT and YNNKEL (reference sequence). In the study's own analysis: The assay estimated nucleated cells by amplifying reference gene primers. Sequencing used immunoSEQ multiplex PCR; TCRdb keeps in-frame clones, though not all of them. V and J calls plus clone size are reproduced from that table; the DNA served to infer D and trimming. There are some 140,000 clones in the sample; 65% to 90% occur only once, and 9% to 14% lies in the top ten.

Sample: peripheral blood. This TCR was recovered from a woman aged 55-69 years with COVID-19, enrolled during active disease. The chain couples TRBV3-1 (or the pseudogene TRBV3-2) to TRBJ1-3; D not certain. CDR3 loop: CASSQVLGNTIYF. CDR3 nucleotide sequence: TGTGCCAGCAGCCAAGTCCTAGGAAACACCATATATTTT.